A selection of T cell receptor beta chains follows, all from one sample in a study of cytomegalovirus exposure and HLA in healthy donors. Clones were sequenced by immunoSEQ multiplex PCR, and TCRdb holds only the in-frame ones, with some missing. The sample has 170,000 or so clones; approximately 84% are singletons. Sequenced input: PBMCs. Receptors originate from a girl aged 10-17 years in good health and CMV-seropositive. The CDR3 runs from the conserved cysteine through the conserved F or W. A D gene is named only where the DNA matches it firmly. Rows may omit the clone size; those that give it use once, few, many or a size class.

abundance	v_gene	j_gene	d_gene	CDR3aa	CDR3nt
.	TRBV7-9	TRBJ2-5	TRBD2	CASSLGTSGGHGTQETQYF	TGTGCCAGCAGCTTAGGGACTAGCGGGGGACACGGAACACAAGAGACCCAGTACTTC
.	TRBV6-1	TRBJ1-1	.	CASRRSLDRTEAFF	TGTGCCAGCAGGCGGAGCCTTGACCGCACTGAAGCTTTCTTT
.	TRBV19	TRBJ2-7	TRBD1	CASSSETGGIHEQYF	TGTGCCAGTAGTTCCGAGACAGGGGGCATCCACGAGCAGTACTTC
.	TRBV10-2	TRBJ1-1	.	CASSSLVLGLHTEAFF	TGCGCCAGCAGCTCTCTAGTGCTTGGGTTACACACTGAAGCTTTCTTT
.	TRBV7-8	TRBJ1-2	.	CASSFSRGAHYGYTF	TGTGCCAGCAGCTTTAGTCGTGGGGCGCACTATGGCTACACCTTC
.	TRBV27	TRBJ2-5	TRBD2	CASSSRSGGGQETQYF	TGTGCCAGCAGTTCGCGTAGCGGGGGGGGCCAAGAGACCCAGTACTTC
few	TRBV28	TRBJ1-5	.	CASSLPGAGPQHF	TGTGCCAGCAGTTTACCAGGGGCTGGGCCCCAGCATTTT
.	TRBV9	TRBJ2-1	.	CASNGGSGGGEQFF	TGTGCCAGCAACGGGGGTTCGGGGGGCGGTGAGCAGTTCTTC
.	TRBV7-2	TRBJ1-4	TRBD1	CASSSGTGRELFF	TGTGCCAGCAGCTCCGGGACAGGGAGGGAACTGTTTTTT
.	TRBV27	TRBJ1-4	TRBD1	CATTRRGPNEKLFF	TGTGCCACCACTCGGAGGGGGCCCAATGAAAAACTGTTTTTT
.	TRBV27	TRBJ2-7	.	CASSLHRDLSSYEQYF	TGTGCCAGCAGTTTACACAGGGATTTGAGCTCCTACGAGCAGTACTTC
few	TRBV7-9	TRBJ1-2	.	CASSLQANYGYTF	TGTGCCAGCAGCTTACAGGCTAACTATGGCTACACCTTC
.	TRBV5-1	TRBJ1-1	.	CASSQNKNTEAFF	TGCGCCAGCAGCCAAAACAAGAACACTGAAGCTTTCTTT
.	TRBV7-6	TRBJ1-1	TRBD1	CASSTLTGAEAFF	TGTGCCAGCAGCACCCTAACAGGGGCTGAAGCTTTCTTT
once	TRBV6-5	TRBJ1-4	.	CASSYTANEKLFF	TGTGCCAGCAGTTACACGGCTAATGAAAAACTGTTTTTT
.	TRBV30	TRBJ1-1	.	CAWSLIKNTEAFF	TGTGCCTGGAGTCTTATAAAGAACACTGAAGCTTTCTTT
.	TRBV27	TRBJ1-2	.	CASSLSGGGSDGYTF	TGTGCCAGCAGTTTATCGGGGGGAGGGTCGGATGGCTACACCTTC
.	TRBV30	TRBJ2-5	.	CAWRQEWGSTQETQYF	TGTGCCTGGAGACAAGAGTGGGGCAGCACGCAAGAGACCCAGTACTTC
.	TRBV5-1	TRBJ1-3	.	CASSLAGGEGGNTIYF	TGCGCCAGCAGCTTGGCCGGGGGGGAGGGAGGAAACACCATATATTTT
.	TRBV5-6	TRBJ2-1	TRBD1	CASSRTGEQFF	TGTGCCAGCAGCCGGACAGGGGAGCAGTTCTTC
.	TRBV28	TRBJ1-1	TRBD1	CASSSRDRGRMNTEAFF	TGTGCCAGCAGTTCCCGGGACAGGGGGCGTATGAACACTGAAGCTTTCTTT
.	TRBV6-1	TRBJ1-2	.	CASSEGGFSNYGYTF	TGTGCCAGCAGTGAAGGGGGCTTTTCGAACTATGGCTACACCTTC
.	TRBV30	TRBJ1-2	TRBD1	CAWSVLPARDRGIRHGYTF	TGTGCCTGGAGTGTACTCCCCGCCCGGGACAGGGGAATTCGTCATGGCTACACCTTC
.	TRBV19	TRBJ1-2	.	CASSIRGSNGYTF	TGTGCCAGTAGTATCCGGGGATCGAATGGCTACACCTTC
.	TRBV5-4	TRBJ1-2	TRBD1	CASSPRDRAYGYTF	TGTGCCAGCAGCCCCCGGGACAGGGCCTATGGCTACACCTTC
.	TRBV7-8	TRBJ1-5	TRBD1	CASSLLGQGLNQPQHF	TGTGCCAGCAGCTTGCTGGGACAGGGTCTCAATCAGCCCCAGCATTTT
.	TRBV27	TRBJ2-1	TRBD1	CASSSHRDRGLYNEQFF	TGTGCCAGCAGTTCTCACCGGGACAGGGGACTTTACAATGAGCAGTTCTTC
.	TRBV7-3	TRBJ1-1	.	CASSRARGTEAFF	TGTGCCAGCAGCCGAGCAAGGGGCACTGAAGCTTTCTTT
.	TRBV6-1	TRBJ2-1	.	CASSLSARRTWEQFF	TGTGCCAGCAGTCTTAGCGCGAGGCGGACCTGGGAGCAGTTCTTC
.	TRBV5-6	TRBJ1-1	TRBD1	CASSLRYRGRGTEAFF	TGTGCCAGCAGCTTGAGGTACAGGGGTCGTGGCACTGAAGCTTTCTTT
.	TRBV5-1	TRBJ2-3	.	CASSLALSIADTQYF	TGCGCCAGCAGCTTGGCTCTTAGCATCGCAGATACGCAGTATTTT
once	TRBV4-1	TRBJ1-4	.	CASSRAVGEKLFF	TGCGCCAGCAGCAGAGCGGTTGGGGAAAAACTGTTTTTT
.	TRBV7-9	TRBJ1-5	.	CASSPSVNQPQHF	TGTGCCAGCAGCCCGAGTGTGAATCAGCCCCAGCATTTT
.	TRBV5-1	TRBJ1-5	.	CASSFSRDQPQHF	TGCGCCAGCAGCTTTAGCAGGGATCAGCCCCAGCATTTT
.	TRBV7-9	TRBJ2-3	TRBD1	CASSSRTGSTDTQYF	TGTGCCAGCAGCTCCCGGACAGGGAGCACAGATACGCAGTATTTT
.	TRBV27	TRBJ1-1	TRBD1	CASSWDRALTEAFF	TGTGCCAGCAGTTGGGACAGGGCTCTCACTGAAGCTTTCTTT
.	TRBV9	TRBJ2-2	TRBD2	CASSVGGRGGTGELFF	TGTGCCAGCAGCGTAGGAGGGAGGGGAGGGACCGGGGAGCTGTTTTTT
.	TRBV19	TRBJ2-7	TRBD1	CASSIGDSSEQYF	TGTGCCAGTAGTATAGGGGACAGTAGCGAGCAGTACTTC
.	TRBV7-9	TRBJ1-4	.	CASSLQGITERGEKLFF	TGTGCCAGCAGCTTACAGGGGATCACGGAAAGGGGGGAAAAACTGTTTTTT
.	TRBV13	TRBJ1-2	.	CASSLRGFTGYTF	TGTGCCAGCAGCCTGCGGGGGTTTACTGGCTACACCTTC
.	TRBV12-5	TRBJ2-3	TRBD1	CASGLEPTGGRTDTQYF	TGTGCTAGTGGTTTGGAGCCGACAGGGGGTAGGACAGATACGCAGTATTTT
.	TRBV7-3	TRBJ1-5	TRBD1	CASSATGGNQPQHF	TGTGCCAGCAGTGCAACAGGGGGCAATCAGCCCCAGCATTTT
.	TRBV4-1	TRBJ2-5	TRBD1	CASSRIDRDQETQYF	TGCGCCAGCAGTAGGATCGACAGGGACCAAGAGACCCAGTACTTC
.	TRBV12-5	TRBJ2-5	.	CASGQGTQETQYF	TGTGCTAGTGGCCAGGGCACCCAAGAGACCCAGTACTTC